Given below is one T cell receptor (beta chain) in context. Its target is unknown. The data were taken from a study of cytomegalovirus exposure and HLA in healthy donors. Across the whole study: In an early release, HLA-typed donors contributed 77 million or so unique TCR sequences.

Primers for the PCR totalled 60 Vbeta and 13 Jbeta. TCRdb's copy holds only in-frame clones and misses some; the assay was immunoSEQ multiplex PCR. Here the sample spans about 100,000 clones, around 75% being singletons. Deletions cut 6 bases from V and 10 bases from J, with 24 bases between. CDR3 length equals 15 residues. Germline V gene data show CDR1 as LNHDA and CDR2 as SQIVND (reference sequence). Study-wide findings and caveats: In terms of immune exposure information, only CMV serostatus was available.

The specimen was PBMCs. The chain combines TRBV19 with TRBJ1-1; D is perhaps TRBD1 (5 bases). The sequence was collected from a male donor in good health and CMV-seropositive. This chain's CDR3 is CASSVFRQSPTRAFF. The CDR3 nucleotides read TGTGCCAGTAGCGTCTTTAGACAGAGCCCAACAAGAGCTTTCTTT.